The 31 T cell receptor beta chains in this list originate from one sample, sequenced in a study of T cell responses to AZD1222 COVID-19 vaccine. Assay used: immunoSEQ multiplex PCR; TCRdb lists only in-frame clones, some missing. The sample consists of approximately 110,000 clones, nearly 90% of them appearing once. Sequenced here: peripheral blood, sampled 28 days after the second AZD1222 dose. The receptors were gathered from an adult who received the AZD1222 COVID-19 vaccine.

The chain is built from TRBV28 and TRBJ1-3; 7 nucleotides match TRBD1. From germline, CDR1 is MDHEN and CDR2 SYDVKM. Losses at the gene ends were 8 bases for V and 0 bases for J; bases not matched to a gene: 10. CDR3 length: 16 residues. The chain's CDR3 is CASVGQSILSGNTIYF. CDR3 sequence (DNA): TGTGCCAGCGTGGGACAGTCGATTCTCTCTGGAAACACCATATATTTT.

The rearrangement links TRBV28 to TRBJ1-3, with no clear D. CDR3 length equals 17 residues. Germline values: CDR1 MDHEN, CDR2 SYDVKM. V was clipped by 5 bases and J by 3 bases, with 20 bases between them. This CDR3 reads CASSPPVGSLFGNTIYF. The CDR3 region has the DNA TGTGCCAGCAGTCCCCCCGTGGGGAGCCTTTTTGGAAACACCATATATTTT.

This clone appeared a few times. The J gene is TRBJ1-2, the V gene TRBV6-5; D gene uncertain. Germline V gene data show CDR1 as MNHEY and CDR2 as SVGAGI. V was shortened by 1 base and J by 4 bases, with 7 bases between the two germline ends. The CDR3 contains 13 residues. For the CDR3, the DNA is TGTGCCAGCAGTTACTTCGGATTCTATGGCTACACCTTC. It specifies CASSYFGFYGYTF.

The chain is built from TRBV5-1 and TRBJ2-2; no definite D call. Germline V CDR1 and CDR2: SGHRS, YFSETQ. V was cut by 0 bases and J by 4 bases, with 4 bases left in between. This CDR3 has 13 amino acids. The CDR3 sequence is CASSLAGTGELFF. The CDR3 nucleotides are TGCGCCAGCAGCTTGGCCGGCACCGGGGAGCTGTTTTTT.

This chain uses TRBV5-5 with TRBJ2-3; D is unclear. Trimming shortened V by 2 bases and J by 5 bases, and 9 bases separated the two germline ends. Germline V gives CDR1 SGHKS, CDR2 YYEKEE (reference sequence). The CDR3 runs 13 residues. The CDR3 loop reads CASSFATLDTQYF. The CDR3 DNA is TGTGCCAGCAGCTTTGCCACCTTAGATACGCAGTATTTT.

V gene TRBV18 combines with J gene TRBJ2-7; D is unclear. Deletions cut 2 bases from V and 4 bases from J, with 9 bases between. The CDR3 consists of 13 residues. The germline CDR1 and CDR2 sequences are KGHSH and LQKENI. The CDR3 spells CASSPYDQYEQYF. CDR3 nucleotide sequence: TGTGCCAGCTCACCATATGATCAATACGAGCAGTACTTC.

The V gene is TRBV7-2, the J gene TRBJ1-1; no clear D gene. The CDR3 loop spans 14 amino acids. In germline, CDR1 is SGHTA, CDR2 FQGNSA. Trimming took off 5 bases at V and 4 bases at J, with 14 bases between the two ends. CDR3 region: CASSATRRGTEAFF. CDR3 nucleotide sequence: TGTGCCAGCAGCGCTACCAGGCGGGGCACTGAAGCTTTCTTT. The full variable domain, rest sourced from reference TRBV7-2 and TRBJ1-1, is GAGVSQSPSNKVTEKGKDVELRCDPISGHTALYWYRQSLGQGLEFLIYFQGNSAPDKSGLPSDRFSAERTGGSVSTLTIQRTQQEDSAVYLCASSATRRGTEAFFGQGTRLTVV.

The V call is TRBV5-4, the J call TRBJ2-7; TRBD2 matches 8 bases. The CDR3 runs 16 residues. Germline CDR1 and CDR2: SGHNT and YYREEE (reference sequence). The V and J ends lost 4 bases and 6 bases, in that order; junction bases with no gene match: 15. DNA for the CDR3: TGTGCCAGCAGCCAAGTAAAAAACGGACTAGCTAGCGAGCAGTACTTC. Protein sequence: CASSQVKNGLASEQYF.

The chain combines TRBV15 with TRBJ2-3; D gene unclear. Germline V gives CDR1 LNHNV, CDR2 YYDKDF (reference sequence). The CDR3 is 13 amino acids. V was pared by 5 bases and J by 3 bases, with 9 bases between. The CDR3 here is CATSLSPTDTQYF. As DNA, the CDR3 is TGTGCCACCAGCCTTTCTCCTACAGATACGCAGTATTTT.

This rearrangement joins TRBV7-2 to TRBJ1-4, with D tentatively TRBD1 (5 bases). This CDR3 has 14 amino acids. V lost 1 base, J lost 5 bases, and 8 bases lay in between. Germline CDR1 and CDR2: SGHTA and FQGNSA. The CDR3 DNA is TGTGCCAGCAGCTTAGGACAGACGAATGAAAAACTGTTTTTT. Translating gives CASSLGQTNEKLFF.

The rearrangement links TRBV7-9 to TRBJ1-2; D uncertain. CDR3 length: 12 residues. Germline assignment: CDR1 SEHNR and CDR2 FQNEAQ (reference sequence). Trimming took 4 bases from V and 0 from J, leaving 3 bases between them. The CDR3: CASSSTNYGYTF. DNA for the CDR3: TGTGCCAGCAGCTCGACTAACTATGGCTACACCTTC.

This clone was seen just once. V and J are TRBV18 and TRBJ2-5; no definite D call. With 0 bases removed from V and 3 bases from J, the gap between germline ends came to 8 bases. CDR1 is KGHSH and CDR2 is LQKENI in the germline V gene. The CDR3 has 14 amino acids. The CDR3 nucleotides are TGTGCCAGCTCACCACCGTCCGCAGAAGAGACCCAGTACTTC. This translates into CASSPPSAEETQYF.

V is TRBV3-1 (or the pseudogene TRBV3-2) and J is TRBJ2-1; 11 nucleotides match TRBD2. Germline V gives CDR1 LGHDT, CDR2 YNNKEL (reference sequence). The ends lost 0 bases at V and 6 bases at J; junction bases unmatched: 7. This CDR3 region has 17 residues. CDR3 in DNA: TGTGCCAGCAGCCAAGAGGGACTAGCGGCCCGTCTCAATGAGCAGTTCTTC. Amino acid sequence: CASSQEGLAARLNEQFF.

Worth noting for this clone: The junction shows a germline mismatch at one end, possibly a read error. For the CDR3, the DNA is TGTGCCAGCAGCTTAGGTCTTGGTCCTCACTTC. It specifies CASSLGLGPHF. This chain joins TRBV7-2 and TRBJ2-5; D is unresolved. CDR1 and CDR2 (germline): SGHTA, FQGNSA. The CDR3 sequence is 11 residues long. The entire variable domain, with the rest obtained from reference TRBV7-2 and TRBJ2-5, is as follows: GAGVSQSPSNKVTEKGKDVELRCDPISGHTALYWYRQSLGQGLEFLIYFQGNSAPDKSGLPSDRFSAERTGGSVSTLTIQRTQQEDSAVYLCASSLGLGPHFGPGTRLLVL.

This clone was counted a few times. V is TRBV9 and J is TRBJ1-3; weak D call: TRBD1 (5 bases). Trimming cost V 2 bases and J 0 bases, with 15 bases left between them. The CDR3 totals 17 residues. Germline V lookup: CDR1 SGDLS, CDR2 YYNGEE. As DNA, the CDR3 is TGTGCCAGCAGCGTCCTTGGAAGACAGCTCTCTGGAAACACCATATATTTT. It specifies CASSVLGRQLSGNTIYF.

The table lists this clone with a few counts. The chain links TRBV5-4 to TRBJ2-7; 10 nucleotides align to TRBD1. V lost 2 bases, J lost 2 bases, and 10 bases stayed unmatched. This CDR3 spans 17 amino acids. The germline V gene has CDR1 SGHNT and CDR2 YYREEE (reference sequence). The CDR3 here is CASSLGTGVSVTYEQYF. The CDR3, as DNA: TGTGCCAGCAGCTTAGGGACAGGGGTGTCAGTAACCTACGAGCAGTACTTC.

The chain links TRBV11-3 to TRBJ2-1, with D perhaps TRBD2 (6 bases). Germline loops: CDR1 SGHNT, CDR2 YENEEA. The CDR3 covers 12 residues. V was trimmed by 3 bases and J by 9 bases, leaving 9 bases between them. The CDR3 region is CASSLGGAEQFF. The CDR3 DNA sequence: TGTGCCAGCAGCTTGGGGGGAGCTGAGCAGTTCTTC.

This chain connects TRBV6-5 to TRBJ2-2; 7 bases fit TRBD2. The CDR3 sequence is 12 residues long. Trimming removed 10 bases from V and 3 bases from J; junction bases left unmatched: 2. CDR1 is MNHEY, CDR2 SVGAGI, per germline. The CDR3 DNA follows: TGTGCCACAGGGAGGGACACCGGGGAGCTGTTTTTT. It specifies CATGRDTGELFF.

The chain couples TRBV5-5 to TRBJ1-1; 7 bases fit TRBD1. Germline assignment: CDR1 SGHKS and CDR2 YYEKEE (reference sequence). The CDR3 has 15 residues. Germline trimming cut 4 bases from V and 0 bases from J; bases unmatched to any gene: 6. The CDR3 is CASSLGQFMNTEAFF. The DNA for the CDR3 is TGTGCCAGCAGCCTGGGACAGTTCATGAACACTGAAGCTTTCTTT.

The chain links TRBV18 to TRBJ1-1; no clear D gene. Germline lookup yields CDR1 KGHSH and CDR2 LQKENI. V dropped 4 bases and J dropped 7 bases, with 7 bases sitting between them. The CDR3 is 11 residues long. This chain's CDR3 is CASSLYDEAFF. In nucleotides, the CDR3 is TGTGCCAGCTCACTTTACGATGAAGCTTTCTTT.

The gene calls are TRBV7-9 and TRBJ1-5; D may be TRBD1 (5 bases). Trimming removed 5 bases from V and 0 bases from J, with 17 bases in between. Germline CDR1 reads SEHNR; CDR2 reads FQNEAQ (reference sequence). The CDR3 sequence is 17 residues long. The CDR3 is CASSISSGHGSNQPQHF. The CDR3 nucleotides are TGTGCCAGCAGCATAAGTAGTGGACACGGTAGCAATCAGCCCCAGCATTTT. Complete variable domain (other parts from reference TRBV7-9 and TRBJ1-5): DTGVSQNPRHKITKRGQNVTFRCDPISEHNRLYWYRQTLGQGPEFLTYFQNEAQLEKSRLLSDRFSAERPKGSFSTLEIQRTEQGDSAMYLCASSISSGHGSNQPQHFGDGTRLSIL.

In DNA form, the CDR3 reads TGTGCCAGCAGTTTATTAGGTTCCCACGAGCAGTACTTC. Amino acid sequence: CASSLLGSHEQYF. The genes are TRBV27 and TRBJ2-7; D gene ambiguous. Deletions cut 1 base from V and 5 bases from J, with 9 bases between. The CDR3 totals 13 residues. CDR1 MNHEY and CDR2 SMNVEV come from the germline V gene (reference sequence).

In its sample, this clone was seen once. This CDR3 reads CASSISGSGEQFF. Written as DNA, the CDR3 is TGTGCCAGTAGTATTAGCGGGAGTGGCGAGCAGTTCTTC. The chain couples TRBV19 to TRBJ2-1, with 9 bases aligning to TRBD2. V lost 3 bases and J lost 10; bases outside the gene matches: 4. Germline V lookup: CDR1 LNHDA, CDR2 SQIVND (reference sequence). The CDR3 is made up of 13 amino acids. Filled out from reference TRBV19 and TRBJ2-1, the complete variable domain reads DGGITQSPKYLFRKEGQNVTLSCEQNLNHDAMYWYRQDPGQGLRLIYYSQIVNDFQKGDIAEGYSVSREKKESFPLTVTSAQKNPTAFYLCASSISGSGEQFFGPGTRLTVL.

This chain uses TRBV11-3 with TRBJ2-1; 13 bases map to TRBD2. Looked up from germline, CDR1 is SGHNT and CDR2 is YENEEA. The CDR3 totals 16 residues. V dropped 1 base and J dropped 9; count of bases not matched to a gene: 6. DNA of the CDR3: TGTGCCAGCAGCTTAGGACTAGCGGGAGGAGGGATTGAGCAGTTCTTC. It codes for CASSLGLAGGGIEQFF.

The V and J genes are TRBV18 and TRBJ1-5; 7 bases match TRBD1. CDR1 and CDR2 from the germline V gene are KGHSH and LQKENI. V lost 5 bases, J lost 0 bases, and 4 bases stayed unmatched. The CDR3 runs to 15 residues. CDR3 amino acids: CASSDRVNSNQPQHF. The CDR3 DNA sequence: TGTGCCAGCTCAGACAGGGTTAATAGCAATCAGCCCCAGCATTTT. Using reference TRBV18 and TRBJ1-5 for the parts outside the CDR3, the full variable domain is NAGVMQNPRHLVRRRGQEARLRCSPMKGHSHVYWYRQLPEEGLKFMVYLQKENIIDESGMPKERFSAEFPKEGPSILRIQQVVRGDSAAYFCASSDRVNSNQPQHFGDGTRLSIL.

This clone was picked up a small number of times. This chain connects TRBV11-3 to TRBJ2-2; D is tentatively TRBD1 or TRBD2 (5 bases each). The CDR3 covers 15 residues. V was trimmed by 5 bases and J by 7 bases, leaving 17 bases between them. Germline V CDR1 and CDR2: SGHNT, YENEEA. CDR3 nucleotides: TGTGCCAGCAGCCGAGGGGCAGGGTTCGGCGGGGAGCTGTTTTTT. Its translation: CASSRGAGFGGELFF.

The chain is built from TRBV30 and TRBJ1-2, with a tentative D call TRBD1 (5 bases). The CDR3 contains 18 residues. The ends were cut back, 1 base at V and 3 bases at J, with 24 bases in the middle. The germline V gene encodes CDR1 GTSNPN and CDR2 SVGIG (reference sequence). This CDR3 is CAWSALLFDSPTDYGYTF. The CDR3 DNA reads as TGTGCCTGGAGTGCCCTGCTCTTTGACAGCCCAACGGACTATGGCTACACCTTC.

CDR3 nucleotides: TGTGCCAGCTCTACTAGCCCGACGGGGGAGCTGTTTTTT. Amino acids: CASSTSPTGELFF. The chain employs TRBV12-3 or TRBV12-4 and TRBJ2-2, with D tentatively TRBD2 (6 bases). The CDR3 is 13 residues long. Trimming removed 8 bases at V and 8 bases at J, with 15 bases between.

There are a few counts of this clone. The sample holds other DNA sequences that translate to the same CDR3. This chain connects TRBV7-8 to TRBJ1-5, with a possible D match to TRBD1 (5 bases). This CDR3 has 15 amino acids. Trimming took off 1 base at V and 0 bases at J, with 7 bases between the two ends. Looked up from germline, CDR1 is SGHVS and CDR2 is FQNEAQ. The CDR3 DNA is TGTGCCAGCAGCTTAGTTGACAGTAGCAATCAGCCCCAGCATTTT. It codes for CASSLVDSSNQPQHF.

The CDR3 DNA follows: TGTGCCAGCTCACCGATGGACACAAACTATAATTCACCCCTCCACTTT. Its translation: CASSPMDTNYNSPLHF. The J gene is TRBJ1-6, the V gene TRBV18; TRBD1 might be the D (5 bases). Trimming pared 3 bases from V and 3 bases from J, leaving 12 bases between. This CDR3 has 16 residues. Germline CDR1 reads KGHSH; CDR2 reads LQKENI.

This clone was observed a few times. This chain uses TRBV18 with TRBJ1-1; maybe TRBD1 (5 bases). Trimming left V 6 bases short and J 5 bases short, with 19 bases between. This CDR3 is 15 amino acids long. Germline V gene sequence: CDR1 KGHSH, CDR2 LQKENI. The CDR3 spells CASSHKRTGGTEAFF. In nucleotides, the CDR3 is TGTGCCAGCTCGCATAAGCGTACAGGAGGAACTGAAGCTTTCTTT.